Below are 25 T cell receptor beta chains sequenced from a single sample in a study of T cell responses to AZD1222 COVID-19 vaccine. TCRdb's copy holds only in-frame clones and misses some; the assay was immunoSEQ multiplex PCR. This table has tens of thousands of clones, less than 95% appearing once. The specimen comprised peripheral blood, sampled 28 days after the second AZD1222 dose. All receptors come from an adult who received the AZD1222 COVID-19 vaccine.

The rearrangement uses TRBV27 and TRBJ1-2, with D perhaps TRBD1 (6 bases). Trimming left V 4 bases short and J 6 bases short, with 9 bases between. Germline-derived CDR1 and CDR2 are MNHEY and SMNVEV (reference sequence). CDR3 length: 12 amino acids. CDR3 in DNA: TGTGCCAGCAGTTCAGGGGCGGATGGCTACACCTTC. Amino acids: CASSSGADGYTF.

This chain connects TRBV30 to TRBJ1-3, with D unclear. V lost 2 bases to trimming and J lost 4 bases, with 12 bases between them. Germline V gene data show CDR1 as GTSNPN and CDR2 as SVGIG (reference sequence). The CDR3 spans 14 residues. CDR3 sequence reads: CAWSSLRSGNTIYF. DNA of the CDR3: TGTGCCTGGAGTTCTTTACGGTCAGGAAACACCATATATTTT.

The chain uses TRBV11-3 and TRBJ1-6, with D possibly TRBD1 on 6 matching bases. Trimming took 3 bases from V and 8 from J, leaving 11 bases between them. The CDR3 is 14 residues long. Germline V gives CDR1 SGHNT, CDR2 YENEEA. CDR3 region: CASSFKGVDSPLHF. CDR3 coding DNA: TGTGCCAGCAGCTTTAAGGGGGTGGATTCACCCCTCCACTTT.

This clone was recorded only once. This chain joins TRBV19 and TRBJ2-7, with TRBD1 matching 7 bases. Unmatched junction bases numbered 4, after V lost 0 bases and J lost 2 bases. CDR1 and CDR2 (germline): LNHDA, SQIVND (reference sequence). The CDR3 spans 15 residues. Here the CDR3 reads CASSIDTGTAYEQYF. The CDR3 DNA sequence: TGTGCCAGTAGTATAGATACCGGGACAGCCTACGAGCAGTACTTC.

The chain has TRBV13 and TRBJ2-2; a weak D match, TRBD2 (5 bases). The CDR3 consists of 14 residues. Germline V lookup: CDR1 PRHDT, CDR2 FYEKMQ (reference sequence). The ends were cut back, 11 bases at V and 6 bases at J, with 19 bases in the middle. The chain's CDR3 is CAAGVGAEAGELFF. In nucleotides, the CDR3 is TGTGCCGCCGGGGTCGGAGCCGAAGCCGGGGAGCTGTTTTTT.

This chain uses TRBV30 with TRBJ1-2, with 12 bases that match TRBD1. CDR3 length: 16 amino acids. CDR1 and CDR2 from the germline V gene are GTSNPN and SVGIG (reference sequence). J lost 2 bases, V lost 5 bases, and 9 bases had no gene match. This CDR3 reads CAWAPGQGALNYGYTF. The CDR3 DNA is TGTGCCTGGGCCCCGGGACAGGGGGCGCTGAACTATGGCTACACCTTC.

V and J are TRBV6-5 and TRBJ2-7; D may be TRBD2 (5 bases). The CDR3 length is 16 residues. The ends were cut back, 0 bases at V and 4 bases at J, with 16 bases in the middle. Per germline, CDR1 MNHEY and CDR2 SVGAGI. Here the CDR3 reads CASSYSNHQRPYEQYF. The CDR3 DNA follows: TGTGCCAGCAGTTACTCGAACCACCAGCGGCCATACGAGCAGTACTTC.

The rearrangement joins TRBV7-3 to TRBJ1-1; D is possibly TRBD1 (5 bases). Trimming took off 4 bases at V and 1 base at J, with 13 bases between the two ends. The CDR3 contains 15 residues. Germline assignment: CDR1 SGHTA and CDR2 FQGTGA. The CDR3 reads CASSSEGFSNTEAFF. The CDR3 nucleotides are TGTGCCAGCAGCTCTGAGGGGTTTTCGAACACTGAAGCTTTCTTT.

This clone was recorded once. The V gene is TRBV11-3, the J gene TRBJ2-1, with 7 bases that match TRBD1. From germline, CDR1 is SGHNT and CDR2 YENEEA. This CDR3 comprises 15 residues. The J segment lost 8 bases and the V segment lost 4 bases, leaving 11 bases of the junction unmatched. DNA for the CDR3: TGTGCCAGCAGCTCGGAAACACAGGGGTTGGATGAGCAGTTCTTC. This gives the protein CASSSETQGLDEQFF.

The chain recombines TRBV5-1 with TRBJ1-1; TRBD1 aligns across 7 bases. This CDR3 region has 15 residues. With V trimmed by 3 bases and J by 1 base, 6 bases remained unmatched. CDR1 and CDR2 from the germline V gene are SGHRS and YFSETQ. DNA of the CDR3: TGCGCCAGCAGCTCGCGGACAGGACGGAACACTGAAGCTTTCTTT. Encoded protein: CASSSRTGRNTEAFF. The full variable domain, its missing parts supplied by reference TRBV5-1 and TRBJ1-1, is KAGVTQTPRYLIKTRGQQVTLSCSPISGHRSVSWYQQTPGQGLQFLFEYFSETQRNKGNFPGRFSGRQFSNSRSEMNVSTLELGDSALYLCASSSRTGRNTEAFFGQGTRLTVV.

Concerning this clone itself: Its ends do not fully match the called genes, so a read error is possible. The rearrangement joins TRBV6-5 to TRBJ1-2; TRBD1 is a possible D gene (6 bases). Germline V lookup: CDR1 MNHEY, CDR2 SVGAGI. This CDR3 is 15 amino acids long. For the CDR3, the DNA is TGTGCCAGCAGTTACACCGGGACATCTAAATATGGCTACACCTTC. Translating it yields CASSYTGTSKYGYTF.

The CDR3 sequence: CASFGTVNTGELFF. CDR3 bases: TGTGCCAGCTTCGGGACAGTTAACACCGGGGAGCTGTTTTTT. The V and J genes are TRBV2 and TRBJ2-2, with TRBD1 matching over 7 bases. The germline CDR1 and CDR2 sequences are SNHLY and FYNNEI. The CDR3 runs 14 residues. V lost 8 bases and J lost 2; bases outside the gene matches: 5.

V is TRBV5-6 and J is TRBJ2-1; possibly TRBD2 for D (6 bases). The CDR3 has 15 amino acids. Germline values: CDR1 SGHDT, CDR2 YYEEEE. Trimming took off 2 bases at V and 4 bases at J, with 13 bases between the two ends. CDR3 sequence: CASSFGTSKYNEQFF. CDR3 nucleotides: TGTGCCAGCAGCTTCGGGACTTCAAAATACAATGAGCAGTTCTTC.

This clone was seen a single time. The V and J genes are TRBV24-1 and TRBJ2-2; 11 bases are a match to TRBD1. Germline V gene sequence: CDR1 KGHDR, CDR2 SFDVKD. The V gene end was trimmed by 3 bases and the J gene end by 7 bases; junction bases not matched to a gene: 6. This CDR3 comprises 16 residues. The CDR3 DNA reads TGTGCCACCAGTGATACCGGACAGGGGGCTGACGGGGAGCTGTTTTTT. Residues: CATSDTGQGADGELFF.

CDR3 in amino acids: CASTPTRGGYTF. The CDR3 nucleotides read TGTGCCAGCACCCCAACCCGAGGCGGCTACACCTTC. This chain links TRBV3-1 (or the pseudogene TRBV3-2) with TRBJ1-2, with D uncertain. Trimming stripped 7 bases from V and 8 bases from J, with 14 bases between. The germline V gene has CDR1 LGHDT and CDR2 YNNKEL (reference sequence). The length of the CDR3 is 12 residues.

This rearrangement joins TRBV28 to TRBJ1-2; 7 nucleotides line up with TRBD1. V was clipped by 6 bases and J by 1 base; unmatched bases: 14. CDR1 is MDHEN, CDR2 SYDVKM, per germline. The CDR3 is 17 residues long. CDR3 protein: CASRGFGTVPHNYGYTF. The CDR3 nucleotides read TGTGCCAGCAGGGGATTCGGGACAGTGCCACATAACTATGGCTACACCTTC.

The gene calls are TRBV12-3 or TRBV12-4 and TRBJ2-1, with D possibly TRBD1 on 6 matching bases. V was shortened by 6 bases and J by 7 bases, with 10 bases between the two germline ends. This CDR3 contains 12 residues. Written as DNA, the CDR3 is TGTGCCAGCAGCACAGGGCTGAATGAGCAGTTCTTC. Protein product: CASSTGLNEQFF.

V usage is TRBV7-2 and J usage is TRBJ1-2, with D unclear. Deletions cut 3 bases from V and 4 bases from J, with 15 bases between. CDR1 is SGHTA, CDR2 FQGNSA, per germline. The CDR3 spans 15 residues. CDR3 bases: TGTGCCAGCAGCTTCGGAGCTATATCGGGCTATGGCTACACCTTC. Encoded protein: CASSFGAISGYGYTF.

The V call is TRBV5-1, the J call TRBJ2-7; D not certain. CDR1 and CDR2 (germline): SGHRS, YFSETQ. V was trimmed by 0 bases and J by 2 bases, leaving 9 bases between them. This CDR3 is 14 amino acids long. The CDR3 DNA reads TGCGCCAGCAGCTTGGTATCGGGTACCTACGAGCAGTACTTC. This codes for CASSLVSGTYEQYF.

Only one count was recorded for this clone. The V and J genes are TRBV7-6 and TRBJ2-2; no clear D. CDR3 length: 14 amino acids. V lost 4 bases and J lost 6, with 12 bases in between. Germline loops: CDR1 SGHVS, CDR2 FNYEAQ. In DNA, the CDR3 is TGTGCCAGCAGCTCGATCTTTGGGGCCGGGGAGCTGTTTTTT. It codes for CASSSIFGAGELFF. Supplemented by reference TRBV7-6 and TRBJ2-2, the full variable domain reads GAGVSQSPRYKVTKRGQDVALRCDPISGHVSLYWYRQALGQGPEFLTYFNYEAQQDKSGLPNDRFSAERPEGSISTLTIQRTEQRDSAMYRCASSSIFGAGELFFGEGSRLTVL.

This chain links TRBV19 with TRBJ1-1; D is unresolved. The germline V and J ends were trimmed by 8 bases and 0 bases, with 10 bases remaining between them. This CDR3 is 13 amino acids long. Germline CDR1 and CDR2: LNHDA and SQIVND (reference sequence). CDR3: CASREEMNTEAFF. The CDR3 DNA follows: TGTGCCAGTCGTGAGGAAATGAACACTGAAGCTTTCTTT.

This chain connects TRBV4-2 to TRBJ1-2, with D tentatively TRBD1 (5 bases). Deletions cut 0 bases from V and 0 bases from J, with 11 bases between. Germline loops: CDR1 LGHNA, CDR2 YNFKEQ. This CDR3 is built from 16 residues. CDR3: CASSQDRGAANYGYTF. In DNA, the CDR3 is TGTGCCAGCAGCCAAGATAGGGGAGCTGCTAACTATGGCTACACCTTC.

The chain couples TRBV5-6 to TRBJ2-1, with D possibly being TRBD1 (6 bases). CDR3 size: 15 residues. Germline-derived CDR1 and CDR2 are SGHDT and YYEEEE. Trimming cost V 4 bases and J 9 bases, with 20 bases left between them. DNA for the CDR3: TGTGCCAGCAGCACCACAGGGCGGCGGCAGGGTGAGCAGTTCTTC. Encoded protein: CASSTTGRRQGEQFF.

The chain recombines TRBV7-2 with TRBJ2-1; D is uncertain. The V gene's germline CDR1 is SGHTA and CDR2 FQGNSA. Trimming took 0 bases from V and 11 from J, leaving 11 bases between them. CDR3 length: 13 amino acids. In DNA, the CDR3 is TGTGCCAGCAGCTTAGCGCACCCTAGTCAGCAGTTCTTC. It is translated as CASSLAHPSQQFF.

V and J are TRBV2 and TRBJ2-1; 15 bases line up with TRBD2. V shed 7 bases and J 0 bases; nucleotides not matched to a gene: 4. The CDR3 sequence is 17 residues long. Germline V gives CDR1 SNHLY, CDR2 FYNNEI. The CDR3 sequence: CASTGTSGGSSYNEQFF. The CDR3 DNA reads TGTGCCAGCACCGGGACTAGCGGGGGGAGCTCCTACAATGAGCAGTTCTTC.